This T cell receptor (beta chain) originates from a study of T cell responses to AZD1222 COVID-19 vaccine. Study findings and constraints: Clonal diversity was possibly underestimated; the donors were predominantly white British and more often female. Baseline antibody screening turned up just five to seven seropositive AZD1222 recipients.

It was second doses at about 4 or about 12 weeks that were pooled. Trimming shortened V by 1 base and J by 3 bases, and 15 bases separated the two germline ends. The CDR3 spans 16 residues. Germline V gives CDR1 KGHSH, CDR2 LQKENI. Only in-frame clones appear in the TCRdb table, and some are missing; sequencing was by immunoSEQ multiplex PCR. The sample lists 250,000 to 300,000 clones, approximately 94% occurring once. A note on this clone: Its antigen is not known.

The sequences come from peripheral blood, collected 28 days after the second AZD1222 dose. The chain carries TRBV18 and TRBJ1-2, with D hard to call. This receptor was obtained from an adult who received the AZD1222 COVID-19 vaccine. CDR3 residues: CASSPLPDPQDYGYTF. DNA for the CDR3: TGTGCCAGCTCACCACTACCCGACCCTCAGGACTATGGCTACACCTTC.